One sample yielded the 11 T cell receptor beta chains listed below, sequenced in a study of cytomegalovirus exposure and HLA in healthy donors. The PCR ran on 60 Vbeta and 13 Jbeta primers. The protocol was immunoSEQ multiplex PCR, while the TCRdb copy is restricted to in-frame clones and leaves out a portion. The table has around 150,000 clones, roughly 75% seen once; the top ten hold nearly 7%. The source material was PBMCs. The receptor set was obtained from a man aged 40-55 years in good health and CMV-seropositive.

This clone was counted a few times. The rearrangement joins TRBV5-1 to TRBJ1-6; D remains unclear. The CDR3 runs to 15 residues. Trimming shortened V by 0 bases and J by 7 bases, and 11 bases separated the two germline ends. CDR1 is SGHRS and CDR2 is YFSETQ in the germline V gene. The CDR3 region has the DNA TGCGCCAGCAGCTTGGTGGGAGTTGGCAATTCACCCCTCCACTTT. Translated: CASSLVGVGNSPLHF. Full variable domain (outside the CDR3, taken from reference TRBV5-1 and TRBJ1-6): KAGVTQTPRYLIKTRGQQVTLSCSPISGHRSVSWYQQTPGQGLQFLFEYFSETQRNKGNFPGRFSGRQFSNSRSEMNVSTLELGDSALYLCASSLVGVGNSPLHFGNGTRLTVT.

This clone showed up just a few times. The chain combines TRBV18 with TRBJ2-5; 10 nucleotides align to TRBD1. From germline, CDR1 is KGHSH and CDR2 LQKENI. After removal of 2 bases from V and 5 bases from J, the junction contained 5 bases not matched to a gene. The CDR3 has 15 amino acids. For the CDR3, the DNA is TGTGCCAGCTCACCAAAGACAGGGGGCAGGGAGACCCAGTACTTC. Protein sequence: CASSPKTGGRETQYF.

This chain joins TRBV4-1 and TRBJ2-3, with a tentative D call TRBD1 (5 bases). This CDR3 region has 14 residues. Trimming left V 3 bases short and J 6 bases short, with 13 bases between. Germline lookup yields CDR1 MGHRA and CDR2 YSYEKL. The CDR3 nucleotides read TGCGCCAGCAGCCATCAGGGCGTAACGGATACGCAGTATTTT. It translates to CASSHQGVTDTQYF.

The chain employs TRBV9 and TRBJ2-7, with D tentatively TRBD1 (5 bases). Trimming took 0 bases from V and 0 from J, leaving 7 bases between them. CDR3 length: 14 amino acids. The V gene's germline CDR1 is SGDLS and CDR2 YYNGEE. CDR3 protein: CASSVGTFSYEQYF. The DNA for the CDR3 is TGTGCCAGCAGCGTAGGGACATTCTCCTACGAGCAGTACTTC.

With regard to this clone: The CDR3 does not close with the conserved phenylalanine or tryptophan, likely indicating a read error. The DNA is omitted, as the CDR3 cannot be located on it reliably, and the CDR3 follows TCRdb's listing. The rearrangement joins TRBV1 to TRBJ2-6; the D call of TRBD1 is as the table states it, not checked on the DNA. TRBV1 counts as a pseudogene. A total of 15 residues make up the CDR3, ends included. The chain's CDR3 is CTSSQDRGDRTGSRG.

This clone has only one observation. Additional DNA sequences in this sample encode the identical CDR3. The chain has TRBV4-3 and TRBJ2-2, with 11 bases aligning to TRBD2. V trimming: 1 base; J trimming: 5 bases; junction bases outside the gene matches: 0. This CDR3 is 15 amino acids long. Germline V gene sequence: CDR1 LGHNA, CDR2 YSLEER. The CDR3 DNA is TGCGCCAGCAGCCAAGTAGCGGGGGGGACCGGGGAGCTGTTTTTT. It encodes CASSQVAGGTGELFF.

Many counts were recorded for this clone. The chain carries TRBV10-1 and TRBJ2-7; the D gene is possibly TRBD2 (5 bases). V was cut by 8 bases and J by 2 bases, with 13 bases left in between. Per the germline V gene, CDR1 is WNHNN and CDR2 is SYGVQD (reference sequence). The CDR3 is 13 amino acids. The CDR3 loop reads CASFPQEAYEQYF. In DNA, the CDR3 is TGCGCCAGCTTCCCCCAGGAGGCCTACGAGCAGTACTTC.

The CDR3 DNA sequence: TGTGCCAGCAGCCAAGCCGGACAGGGGAACACTGAAGCTTTCTTT. Translated: CASSQAGQGNTEAFF. The J gene is TRBJ1-1, the V gene TRBV4-2, with 8 bases matching TRBD1. The J segment lost 1 base and the V segment lost 1 base, leaving 2 bases of the junction unmatched. Germline CDR1 LGHNA, CDR2 YNFKEQ. CDR3 size: 15 residues.

The chain employs TRBV6-5 and TRBJ2-1; 9 bases align to TRBD2. This CDR3 has 15 amino acids. J lost 6 bases, V lost 2 bases, and 5 bases had no gene match. Germline lookup yields CDR1 MNHEY and CDR2 SVGAGI. Written as DNA, the CDR3 is TGTGCCAGCAGTTACGGTAGCGGGAGAGGCAATGAGCAGTTCTTC. Its protein product is CASSYGSGRGNEQFF.

V gene TRBV9 combines with J gene TRBJ2-5, with a weak D call TRBD2 (7 bases). This CDR3 has 14 amino acids. Germline V gene lookup returns CDR1 SGDLS and CDR2 YYNGEE. V lost 0 bases to trimming and J lost 5 bases, with 11 bases between them. CDR3 amino acids: CASSVAGGAETQYF. CDR3 bases: TGTGCCAGCAGCGTAGCGGGGGGCGCGGAGACCCAGTACTTC.

The chain combines TRBV19 with TRBJ2-7; 7 bases match TRBD2. The V gene's germline CDR1 is LNHDA and CDR2 SQIVND (reference sequence). J gave up 3 bases and V 8 bases, and 13 bases lay outside the gene matches. The CDR3 consists of 15 residues. CDR3 nucleotide sequence: TGTGCCAGTTCCACCCTAACTAGCGACTTCTACGAGCAGTACTTC. The encoded protein is CASSTLTSDFYEQYF. The variable domain in full, completed from reference TRBV19 and TRBJ2-7, reads DGGITQSPKYLFRKEGQNVTLSCEQNLNHDAMYWYRQDPGQGLRLIYYSQIVNDFQKGDIAEGYSVSREKKESFPLTVTSAQKNPTAFYLCASSTLTSDFYEQYFGPGTRLTVT.